The 20 T cell receptor beta chains listed next were all sequenced from one sample in a study of blood T cell repertoires in COVID-19. Only in-frame clones appear in the TCRdb table, and some are missing; sequencing was by immunoSEQ multiplex PCR. The data show under 100,000 clones, 90% seen once. Sequencing used peripheral blood. The receptor source for this set is a man between 50 and 59 years old with acute or convalescent COVID-19.

This chain links TRBV5-6 with TRBJ1-5; the D is unclear. The V gene's germline CDR1 is SGHDT and CDR2 YYEEEE. Trimming took off 2 bases at V and 5 bases at J, with 5 bases between the two ends. The CDR3 contains 12 residues. CDR3 sequence reads: CASSLGDQPQHF. In DNA form, the CDR3 reads TGTGCCAGCAGCTTAGGAGATCAGCCCCAGCATTTT.

The chain employs TRBV19 and TRBJ2-5, with 15 nucleotides matching TRBD2. This CDR3 contains 17 residues. The germline CDR1 and CDR2 sequences are LNHDA and SQIVND (reference sequence). With V trimmed by 5 bases and J by 5 bases, 9 bases remained unmatched. The CDR3 reads CASSSRTSGRALETQYF. CDR3 DNA sequence: TGTGCCAGTAGTTCCAGGACTAGCGGGAGGGCCCTGGAGACCCAGTACTTC. Full variable domain (missing parts from reference TRBV19 and TRBJ2-5): DGGITQSPKYLFRKEGQNVTLSCEQNLNHDAMYWYRQDPGQGLRLIYYSQIVNDFQKGDIAEGYSVSREKKESFPLTVTSAQKNPTAFYLCASSSRTSGRALETQYFGPGTRLLVL.

V and J are TRBV9 and TRBJ2-1; 8 bases map to TRBD2. The CDR3 is 14 residues long. Germline trimming cut 0 bases from V and 6 bases from J; bases unmatched to any gene: 2. CDR1 and CDR2 from the germline V gene are SGDLS and YYNGEE. In DNA, the CDR3 is TGTGCCAGCAGCGTAGCTACTAGCGGCAATGAGCAGTTCTTC. Its protein is CASSVATSGNEQFF. The entire variable domain, with the rest obtained from reference TRBV9 and TRBJ2-1, is as follows: DSGVTQTPKHLITATGQRVTLRCSPRSGDLSVYWYQQSLDQGLQFLIQYYNGEERAKGNILERFSAQQFPDLHSELNLSSLELGDSALYFCASSVATSGNEQFFGPGTRLTVL.

V and J are TRBV19 and TRBJ1-6, with TRBD1 identical over 7 bases. V trimming: 4 bases; J trimming: 7 bases; junction bases outside the gene matches: 4. CDR3 length: 14 residues. Germline CDR1 and CDR2: LNHDA and SQIVND (reference sequence). Here the CDR3 reads CASSTGTENSPLHF. DNA of the CDR3: TGTGCCAGTAGTACCGGGACAGAAAATTCACCCCTCCACTTT.

This clone was picked up one time. V and J are TRBV5-1 and TRBJ1-4; D might be TRBD1 (6 bases). Germline lookup yields CDR1 SGHRS and CDR2 YFSETQ. The length of the CDR3 is 15 residues. V lost 4 bases to trimming and J lost 3 bases, with 13 bases between them. This chain's CDR3 is CASSPGGDSNEKLFF. Here the CDR3 DNA reads TGCGCCAGCAGCCCGGGGGGCGACTCTAATGAAAAACTGTTTTTT.

The chain combines TRBV7-9 with TRBJ2-3; 13 bases agree with TRBD2. The CDR3 is 17 amino acids. With 2 bases clipped from V and 2 bases from J, the junction kept 4 bases outside the gene matches. Germline V gene sequence: CDR1 SEHNR, CDR2 FQNEAQ (reference sequence). The CDR3 bases are TGTGCCAGCAGCTTATTGGGACTAGCGGGAACCACAGATACGCAGTATTTT. The encoded protein is CASSLLGLAGTTDTQYF.

The chain links TRBV7-9 to TRBJ2-7, with 8 bases aligning to TRBD1. CDR1 and CDR2 from the germline V gene are SEHNR and FQNEAQ (reference sequence). Trimming at V came to 5 bases and at J to 7 bases, leaving 7 bases not matched to a gene. This CDR3 spans 13 amino acids. The CDR3, as DNA: TGTGCCAGCAGCACCGGACAGGGCGAGGAGCAGTACTTC. Amino acid sequence: CASSTGQGEEQYF.

The rearrangement joins TRBV5-1 to TRBJ2-7; D might be TRBD2 (6 bases). V was clipped by 3 bases and J by 4 bases, with 8 bases between them. The CDR3 loop spans 12 amino acids. Per germline, CDR1 SGHRS and CDR2 YFSETQ. DNA of the CDR3: TGCGCCAGCAGCTCAGGAGGGTACGAGCAGTACTTC. It is translated as CASSSGGYEQYF.

This clone was recorded once. The genes are TRBV11-2 and TRBJ1-3; unclear D gene. CDR3 length: 18 amino acids. The V end was cut by 1 base, the J end by 2 bases, with 18 bases between. From germline, CDR1 is SGHAT and CDR2 FQNNGV. DNA for the CDR3: TGTGCCAGCAGCTTAGGAGACCGGAAGCCAGGCGCTGGAAACACCATATATTTT. Translating it yields CASSLGDRKPGAGNTIYF.

This chain links TRBV6-2 or TRBV6-3 with TRBJ2-1; 7 nucleotides agree with TRBD1. The CDR3 runs 14 residues. J gave up 1 base and V 5 bases, and 2 bases lay outside the gene matches. Germline CDR1 MNHEY, CDR2 SVGEGT. The CDR3 region is CASSNRGSYNEQFF. CDR3 in DNA: TGTGCCAGCAGTAACAGGGGTTCCTACAATGAGCAGTTCTTC.

The chain recombines TRBV20-1 with TRBJ1-2, with D perhaps TRBD1 (5 bases). The germline V gene has CDR1 DFQATT and CDR2 SNEGSKA (reference sequence). The CDR3 extends over 11 amino acids. In nucleotides, the CDR3 is TGCAGCGCCGACAGTGGTCATGGCTACACCTTC. Translated: CSADSGHGYTF.

The V and J genes are TRBV15 and TRBJ1-2; D is possibly TRBD1 (6 bases). In germline, CDR1 is LNHNV, CDR2 YYDKDF (reference sequence). The CDR3 runs to 16 residues. V lost 4 bases and J 2 bases, leaving 17 bases between the germline ends. Here the CDR3 DNA reads TGTGCCACCAGCATATGGACAGATAAAATGAACTATGGCTACACCTTC. Translating it yields CATSIWTDKMNYGYTF. Using reference TRBV15 and TRBJ1-2 for the parts outside the CDR3, the full variable domain is DAMVIQNPRYQVTQFGKPVTLSCSQTLNHNVMYWYQQKSSQAPKLLFHYYDKDFNNEADTPDNFQSRRPNTSFCFLDIRSPGLGDTAMYLCATSIWTDKMNYGYTFGSGTRLTVV.

The gene calls are TRBV5-1 and TRBJ2-3; tentatively, D is TRBD1 (6 bases). The V gene lost 7 bases and the J gene lost 5 bases, with 14 bases spanning the gap. Per the germline V gene, CDR1 is SGHRS and CDR2 is YFSETQ. The CDR3 runs 13 residues. The DNA of the CDR3 is TGCGCCAGCCAGAAGGACAGTAAAGATACGCAGTATTTT. Translated, it gives CASQKDSKDTQYF.

The chain carries TRBV6-6 and TRBJ1-1; 8 positions match TRBD1. Germline V CDR1 and CDR2: MNHNY, SVGAGI (reference sequence). The junction had 4 bases not matched to a gene; V was cut back by 5 bases and J by 2 bases. The CDR3 extends over 14 amino acids. The CDR3 loop is CASSPGGKNTEAFF. CDR3 nucleotides: TGTGCCAGCAGTCCAGGGGGCAAAAACACTGAAGCTTTCTTT.

The rearrangement uses TRBV5-1 and TRBJ2-3; 9 bases agree with TRBD1. Per germline, CDR1 SGHRS and CDR2 YFSETQ. Trimming took 1 base from V and 3 from J; bases not matched to a gene: 9. The CDR3 length is 17 residues. CDR3 sequence reads: CASSLSGTGSLTDTQYF. CDR3 in DNA: TGCGCCAGCAGCTTGTCTGGGACAGGGTCACTTACAGATACGCAGTATTTT.

This clone has a single count. The chain combines TRBV9 with TRBJ1-1, with a possible D match to TRBD1 (6 bases). Germline assignment: CDR1 SGDLS and CDR2 YYNGEE. The V and J ends lost 5 bases and 1 base respectively, with 18 bases between them. The length of the CDR3 is 16 residues. The CDR3 region has the DNA TGTGCCAGCAGACCTCCTGGTCTACAGGGGAACACTGAAGCTTTCTTT. Amino acids: CASRPPGLQGNTEAFF.

This clone is a singleton in its sample. The chain links TRBV25-1 to TRBJ2-7, with a possible D match to TRBD1 (6 bases). With 5 bases removed from V and 6 bases from J, the gap between germline ends came to 11 bases. The CDR3 has 12 residues. Germline V gives CDR1 MGHDK, CDR2 SYGVNS. The CDR3 sequence: CASSLQGFEQYF. The CDR3, as DNA: TGTGCCAGCAGTTTACAGGGTTTCGAGCAGTACTTC.

V and J are TRBV11-2 and TRBJ2-7, with D unclear. This CDR3 is built from 14 residues. V was clipped by 5 bases and J by 4 bases, with 15 bases between them. The germline V gene encodes CDR1 SGHAT and CDR2 FQNNGV. The CDR3 protein is CASSPGIIGYEQYF. In DNA form, the CDR3 reads TGTGCCAGCAGCCCGGGTATAATAGGATACGAGCAGTACTTC.

The gene calls are TRBV18 and TRBJ1-2; D is undetermined. The CDR3 contains 14 residues. V gave up 2 bases and J gave up 3 bases, with 10 bases separating them. The germline V gene encodes CDR1 KGHSH and CDR2 LQKENI. CDR3 nucleotides: TGTGCCAGCTCACCAAGTCAGATTGACTATGGCTACACCTTC. The encoded protein is CASSPSQIDYGYTF.

V and J are TRBV11-2 and TRBJ2-1; 15 bases are a match to TRBD2. The germline V gene encodes CDR1 SGHAT and CDR2 FQNNGV. This CDR3 region has 16 residues. Germline trimming cut 1 base from V and 8 bases from J; bases unmatched to any gene: 3. The CDR3 nucleotides are TGTGCCAGCAGCTTAGCCTGGACTAGCGGGAGGGATGAGCAGTTCTTC. Its protein product is CASSLAWTSGRDEQFF.